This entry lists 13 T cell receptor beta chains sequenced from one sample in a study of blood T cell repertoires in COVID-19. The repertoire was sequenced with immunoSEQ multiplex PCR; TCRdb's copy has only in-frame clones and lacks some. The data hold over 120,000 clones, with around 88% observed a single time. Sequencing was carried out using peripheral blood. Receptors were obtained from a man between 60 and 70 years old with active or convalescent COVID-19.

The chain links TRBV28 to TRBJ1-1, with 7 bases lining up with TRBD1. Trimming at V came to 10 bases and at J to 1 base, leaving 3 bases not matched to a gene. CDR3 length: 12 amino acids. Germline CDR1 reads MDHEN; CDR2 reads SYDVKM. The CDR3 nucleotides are TGTGCCACCAGGGGGGCGAACACTGAAGCTTTCTTT. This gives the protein CATRGANTEAFF.

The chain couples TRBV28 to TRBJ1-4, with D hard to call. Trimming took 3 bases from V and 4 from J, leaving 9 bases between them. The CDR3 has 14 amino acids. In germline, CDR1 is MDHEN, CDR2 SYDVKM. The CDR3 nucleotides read TGTGCCAGCAGTTTGGGAGGGAATAATGAAAAACTGTTTTTT. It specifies CASSLGGNNEKLFF.

CDR3 in amino acids: CATSKRTGDSYEQYF. The CDR3 DNA reads as TGTGCCACCAGTAAGAGGACAGGGGATTCCTACGAGCAGTACTTC. The chain couples TRBV24-1 to TRBJ2-7; 9 bases agree with TRBD1. Germline V lookup: CDR1 KGHDR, CDR2 SFDVKD. The CDR3 is 15 residues long. V was clipped by 6 bases and J by 1 base; unmatched bases: 6.

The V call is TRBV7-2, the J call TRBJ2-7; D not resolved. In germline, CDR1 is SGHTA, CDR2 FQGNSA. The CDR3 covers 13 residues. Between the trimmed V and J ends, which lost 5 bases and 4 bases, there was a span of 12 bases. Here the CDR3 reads CASSRPPRYEQYF. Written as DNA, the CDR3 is TGTGCCAGCAGCAGACCCCCTAGGTACGAGCAGTACTTC.

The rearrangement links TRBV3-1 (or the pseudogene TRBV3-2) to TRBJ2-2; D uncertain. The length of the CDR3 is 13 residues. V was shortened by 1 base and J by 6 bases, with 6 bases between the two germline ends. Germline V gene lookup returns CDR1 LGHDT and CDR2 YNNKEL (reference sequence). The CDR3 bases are TGTGCCAGCAGCCAAGGTGGAGCCGGGGAGCTGTTTTTT. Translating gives CASSQGGAGELFF.

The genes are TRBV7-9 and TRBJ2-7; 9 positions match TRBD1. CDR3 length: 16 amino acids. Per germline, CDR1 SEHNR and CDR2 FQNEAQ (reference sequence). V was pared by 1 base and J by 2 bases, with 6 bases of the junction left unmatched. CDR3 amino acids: CASSLDPGQGPYEQYF. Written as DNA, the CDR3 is TGTGCCAGCAGCTTAGACCCGGGACAGGGCCCCTACGAGCAGTACTTC.

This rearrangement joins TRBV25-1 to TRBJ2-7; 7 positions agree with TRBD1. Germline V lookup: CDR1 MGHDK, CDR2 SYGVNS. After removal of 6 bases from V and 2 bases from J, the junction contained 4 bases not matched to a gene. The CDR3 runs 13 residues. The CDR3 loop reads CASRRQGAYEQYF. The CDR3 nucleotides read TGTGCCAGCAGAAGACAGGGTGCCTACGAGCAGTACTTC.

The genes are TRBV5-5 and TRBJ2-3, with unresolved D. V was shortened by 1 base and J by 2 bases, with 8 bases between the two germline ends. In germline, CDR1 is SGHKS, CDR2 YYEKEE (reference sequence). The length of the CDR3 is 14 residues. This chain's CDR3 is CASSLLQSTDTQYF. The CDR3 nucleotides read TGTGCCAGCAGCTTGTTACAGTCCACAGATACGCAGTATTTT.

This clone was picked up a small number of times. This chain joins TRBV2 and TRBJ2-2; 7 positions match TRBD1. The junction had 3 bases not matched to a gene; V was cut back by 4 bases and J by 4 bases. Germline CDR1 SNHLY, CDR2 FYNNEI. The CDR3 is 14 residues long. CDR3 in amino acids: CASSVDRITGELFF. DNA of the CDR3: TGTGCCAGCAGTGTGGACAGGATCACCGGGGAGCTGTTTTTT. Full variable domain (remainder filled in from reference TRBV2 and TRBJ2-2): EPEVTQTPSHQVTQMGQEVILRCVPISNHLYFYWYRQILGQKVEFLVSFYNNEISEKSEIFDDQFSVERPDGSNFTLKIRSTKLEDSAMYFCASSVDRITGELFFGEGSRLTVL.

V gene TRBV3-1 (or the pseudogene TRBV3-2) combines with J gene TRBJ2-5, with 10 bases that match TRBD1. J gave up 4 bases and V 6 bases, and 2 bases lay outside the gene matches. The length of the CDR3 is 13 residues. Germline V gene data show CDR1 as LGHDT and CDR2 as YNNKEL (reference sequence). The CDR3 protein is CASRRQGAETQYF. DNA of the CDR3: TGTGCCAGCAGGCGACAGGGGGCAGAGACCCAGTACTTC.

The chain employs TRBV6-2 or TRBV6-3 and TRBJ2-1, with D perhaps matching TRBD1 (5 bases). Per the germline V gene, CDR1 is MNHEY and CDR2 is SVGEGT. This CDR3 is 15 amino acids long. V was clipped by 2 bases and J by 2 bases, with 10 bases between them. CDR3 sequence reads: CASSYSRVAYNEQFF. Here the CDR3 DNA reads TGTGCCAGCAGTTACAGCAGGGTTGCCTACAATGAGCAGTTCTTC.

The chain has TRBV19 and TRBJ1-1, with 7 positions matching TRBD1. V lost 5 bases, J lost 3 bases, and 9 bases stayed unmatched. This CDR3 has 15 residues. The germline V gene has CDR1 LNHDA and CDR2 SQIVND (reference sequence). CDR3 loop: CASSHTHRGDTEAFF. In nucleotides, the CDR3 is TGTGCCAGTAGTCACACCCACAGGGGAGACACTGAAGCTTTCTTT.

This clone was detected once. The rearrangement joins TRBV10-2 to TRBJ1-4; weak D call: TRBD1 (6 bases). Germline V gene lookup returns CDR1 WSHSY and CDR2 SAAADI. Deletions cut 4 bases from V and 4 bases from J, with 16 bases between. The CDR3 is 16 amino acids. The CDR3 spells CASSVGGARINEKLFF. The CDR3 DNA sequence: TGCGCCAGCAGTGTCGGGGGGGCACGCATTAATGAAAAACTGTTTTTT.